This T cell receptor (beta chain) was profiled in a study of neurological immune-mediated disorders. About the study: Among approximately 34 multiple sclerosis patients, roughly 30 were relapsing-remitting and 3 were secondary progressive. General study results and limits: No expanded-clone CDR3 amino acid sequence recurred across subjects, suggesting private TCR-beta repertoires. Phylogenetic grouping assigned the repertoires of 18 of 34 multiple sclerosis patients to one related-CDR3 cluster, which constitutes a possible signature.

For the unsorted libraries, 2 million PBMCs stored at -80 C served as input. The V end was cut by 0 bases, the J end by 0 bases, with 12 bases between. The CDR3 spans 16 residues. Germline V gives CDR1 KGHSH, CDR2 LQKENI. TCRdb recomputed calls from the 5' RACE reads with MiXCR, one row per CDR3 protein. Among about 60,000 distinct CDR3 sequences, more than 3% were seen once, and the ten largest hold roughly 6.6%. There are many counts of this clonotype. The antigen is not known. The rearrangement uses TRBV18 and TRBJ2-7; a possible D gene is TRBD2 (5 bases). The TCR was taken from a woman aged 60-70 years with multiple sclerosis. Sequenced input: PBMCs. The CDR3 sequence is CASSPPIHTSSYEQYF. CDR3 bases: TGTGCCAGCTCACCACCTATACACACTAGCTCCTACGAGCAGTACTTC.